The T cell receptor beta chain described here comes from a study of early T cells in non-severe SARS-CoV-2 infection. Unique molecular identifiers (one per individual cDNA molecule) were attached. In TCRdb, the 5' RACE reads were re-called with MiXCR into one record per CDR3 protein. The sample shows 40,000 to 50,000 distinct CDR3 sequences, roughly 5.7% of them seen only once. The origin of this receptor is an adult who was a healthcare worker with PCR-confirmed SARS-CoV-2 infection or an uninfected control (not recorded which). Sample: whole blood, taken at baseline.

The CDR3 region is CASSFRPGQGAFEQYF. The CDR3 DNA sequence: TGTGCCAGCAGTTTCAGACCGGGACAGGGGGCTTTCGAGCAGTACTTC. This chain links TRBV28 with TRBJ2-7; 12 bases map to TRBD1. J was trimmed by 6 bases and V by 3 bases; bases with no gene match: 9. Per the germline V gene, CDR1 is MDHEN and CDR2 is SYDVKM. The CDR3 covers 16 residues. The variable domain in full, completed from reference TRBV28 and TRBJ2-7, reads DVKVTQSSRYLVKRTGEKVFLECVQDMDHENMFWYRQDPGLGLRLIYFSYDVKMKEKGDIPEGYSVSREKKERFSLILESASTNQTSMYLCASSFRPGQGAFEQYFGPGTRLTVT.